This T cell receptor (beta chain) derives from a study of blood T cell repertoires in COVID-19. About the research overall: COVID-19 samples, acute and convalescent, were from the United States, Italy and Spain. Nucleic acid was either cDNA or gDNA, and it came from T cells, B-cell-depleted T cells, or PBMCs.

Per the authors' pipeline: Estimation of nucleated cell counts relied on the amplification of reference gene primers. The repertoire was sequenced with immunoSEQ multiplex PCR; TCRdb's copy has only in-frame clones and lacks some. V, J and clone size reflect that table, while D and trimming were determined from the DNA. The sample records about 130,000 clones, approximately 87% being singletons. CDR1 SEHNR and CDR2 FQNEAQ come from the germline V gene (reference sequence). The length of the CDR3 is 16 residues. V dropped 1 base and J dropped 7; count of bases not matched to a gene: 10. Sequencing was done on a sample of peripheral blood. J is TRBJ2-1 and V is TRBV7-9; TRBD2 agrees at 7 bases. The source is a human donor in a cohort sampled during active COVID-19. In nucleotides, the CDR3 is TGTGCCAGCAGCTTAGAAGGTGGGAGGGCCAGAAATGAGCAGTTCTTC. It yields the protein CASSLEGGRARNEQFF.